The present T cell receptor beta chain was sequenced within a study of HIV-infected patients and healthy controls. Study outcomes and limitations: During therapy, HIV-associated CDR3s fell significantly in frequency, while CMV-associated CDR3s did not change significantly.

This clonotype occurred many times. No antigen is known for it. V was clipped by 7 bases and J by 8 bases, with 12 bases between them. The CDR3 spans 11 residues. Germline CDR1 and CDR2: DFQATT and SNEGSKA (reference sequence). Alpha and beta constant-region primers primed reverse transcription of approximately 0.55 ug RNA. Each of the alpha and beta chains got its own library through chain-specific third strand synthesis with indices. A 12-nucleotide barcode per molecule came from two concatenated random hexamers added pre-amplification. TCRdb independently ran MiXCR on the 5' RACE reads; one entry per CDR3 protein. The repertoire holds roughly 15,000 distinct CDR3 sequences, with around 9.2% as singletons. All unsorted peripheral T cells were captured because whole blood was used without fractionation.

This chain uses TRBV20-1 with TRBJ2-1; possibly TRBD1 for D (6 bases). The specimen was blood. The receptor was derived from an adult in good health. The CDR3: CSGRQADEQFF. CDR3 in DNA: TGCAGTGGCAGACAGGCGGATGAGCAGTTCTTC.